The clone carrying this T cell receptor beta chain has a count of ten or more. As yet, its antigen is unknown. CDR3 length: 14 amino acids. V was clipped by 6 bases and J by 0 bases, with 15 bases between them. Germline V CDR1 and CDR2: DFQATT, SNEGSKA (reference sequence). The record originates from a study of blood T cells in healthy people across ages. About the study: Researchers report that template switching captured about one barcoded beta molecule per two T cells. Study observations and caveats: More naive CD4+ cells and higher diversity marked long-lived donors relative to aged donors.

It was with a sample-barcoded 5' primer and a J-beta primer mix that a second PCR of roughly 6 to 12 cycles was run. A single record per CDR3 protein comes from TCRdb applying MiXCR to the 5' RACE reads. The data hold some 880,000 distinct CDR3 sequences, with about 37% observed a single time. The amount of total RNA extracted per sample was at least 5 micrograms. This receptor was identified in a man aged 18-30 years in good health. The sample comprised blood. This chain uses TRBV20-1 with TRBJ2-7; D assignment may be TRBD1 or TRBD2 (5 bases each). CDR3: CSASGTDRSYEQYF. In DNA form, the CDR3 reads TGCAGTGCGAGTGGGACGGACCGCTCCTACGAGCAGTACTTC.